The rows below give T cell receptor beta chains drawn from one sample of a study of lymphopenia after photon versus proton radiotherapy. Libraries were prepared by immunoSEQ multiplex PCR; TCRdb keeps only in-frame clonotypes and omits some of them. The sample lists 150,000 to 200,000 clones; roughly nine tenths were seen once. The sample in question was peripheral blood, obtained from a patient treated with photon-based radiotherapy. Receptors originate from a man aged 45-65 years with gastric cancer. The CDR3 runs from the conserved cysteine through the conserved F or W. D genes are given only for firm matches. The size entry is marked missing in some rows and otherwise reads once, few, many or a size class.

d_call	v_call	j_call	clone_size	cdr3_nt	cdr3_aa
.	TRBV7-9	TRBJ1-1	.	TGTGCCAGCAGCTTAATTGGCGGGGAGGGCACTGAAGCTTTCTTT	CASSLIGGEGTEAFF
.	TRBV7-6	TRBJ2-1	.	TGTGCCAGCAGCCGCGGAGGACGGGAGTACAAAGCCTACAATGAGCAGTTCTTC	CASSRGGREYKAYNEQFF
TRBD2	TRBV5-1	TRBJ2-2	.	TGCGCCAGCAGCTTGAGGTCGGGACTAGCAAACACCGGGGAGCTGTTTTTT	CASSLRSGLANTGELFF
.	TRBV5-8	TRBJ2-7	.	TGTGCCAGCACCCAGGACTTCTACGAGCAGTACTTC	CASTQDFYEQYF
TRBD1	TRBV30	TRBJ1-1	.	TGTGCCTGGAGAGACAGGGTCCGGAACACTGAAGCTTTCTTT	CAWRDRVRNTEAFF
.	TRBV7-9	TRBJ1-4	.	TGTGCCAGCAGCGTGAATGAAAAACTGTTTTTT	CASSVNEKLFF
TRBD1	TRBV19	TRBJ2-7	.	TGTGCCAGTAGTATGGTCCCAGGGGGAACCTACGAGCAGTACTTC	CASSMVPGGTYEQYF
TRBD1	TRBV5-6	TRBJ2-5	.	TGTGCCAGCAGCGCCGCCGGGACAGGGGGCTGGGAGACCCAGTACTTC	CASSAAGTGGWETQYF
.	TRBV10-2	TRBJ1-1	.	TGCGCCAGCAGTGTTTTCCAGGGTACTGAAGCTTTCTTT	CASSVFQGTEAFF
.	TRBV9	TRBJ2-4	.	TGTGCCAGCAGCCAAGGGGCAGTAGCCAAAAACATTCAGTACTTC	CASSQGAVAKNIQYF
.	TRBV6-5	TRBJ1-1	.	TGTGCCACAGGGAGGGGCACTGAAGCTTTCTTT	CATGRGTEAFF
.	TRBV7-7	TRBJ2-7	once	TGTGCCAGCAGCTTATATCCCGGGGCCTCCTACGAGCAGTACTTC	CASSLYPGASYEQYF
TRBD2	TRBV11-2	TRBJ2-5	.	TGTGCCAGCAGCGCCATGACTAGCGGGGGACTCGAGACCCAGTACTTC	CASSAMTSGGLETQYF
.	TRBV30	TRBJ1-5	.	TGTGCCTGGAGTGTAGGGATCGGGGGATTAAATCAGCCCCAGCATTTT	CAWSVGIGGLNQPQHF
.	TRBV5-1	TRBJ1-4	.	TGCGCCAGCAGCCCCGACGGTGGAGCAACTAATGAAAAACTGTTTTTT	CASSPDGGATNEKLFF
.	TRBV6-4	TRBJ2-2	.	TGTGCCAGCAGTGAAAGCGGGTCGAACACCGGGGAGCTGTTTTTT	CASSESGSNTGELFF
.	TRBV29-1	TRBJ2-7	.	TGCAGCGTTGTGGCTAGCACGTCCTACGAGCAGTACTTC	CSVVASTSYEQYF
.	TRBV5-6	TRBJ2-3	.	TGTGCCAGCAGCCTGGGGACTTTTTCCGGGACAGATACGCAGTATTTT	CASSLGTFSGTDTQYF
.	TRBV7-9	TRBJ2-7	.	TGTGCCAGCAGCGACCAAGGGGGATCCCCCTACGAGCAGTACTTC	CASSDQGGSPYEQYF
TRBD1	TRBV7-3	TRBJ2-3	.	TGTGCCAGCAGCTCTACCGGGACAGGCACAGATACGCAGTATTTT	CASSSTGTGTDTQYF